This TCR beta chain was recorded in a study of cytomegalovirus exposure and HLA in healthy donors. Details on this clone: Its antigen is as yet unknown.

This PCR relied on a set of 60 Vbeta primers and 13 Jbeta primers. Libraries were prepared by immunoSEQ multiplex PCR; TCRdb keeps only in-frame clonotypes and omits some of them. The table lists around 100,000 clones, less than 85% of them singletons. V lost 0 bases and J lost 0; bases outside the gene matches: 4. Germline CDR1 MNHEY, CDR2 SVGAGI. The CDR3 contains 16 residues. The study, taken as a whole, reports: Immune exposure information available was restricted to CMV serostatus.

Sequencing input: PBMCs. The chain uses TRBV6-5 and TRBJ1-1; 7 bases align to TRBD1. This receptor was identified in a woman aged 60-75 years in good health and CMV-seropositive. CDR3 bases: TGTGCCAGCAGTTACTCGATGGGACAGTTGAACACTGAAGCTTTCTTT. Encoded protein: CASSYSMGQLNTEAFF.